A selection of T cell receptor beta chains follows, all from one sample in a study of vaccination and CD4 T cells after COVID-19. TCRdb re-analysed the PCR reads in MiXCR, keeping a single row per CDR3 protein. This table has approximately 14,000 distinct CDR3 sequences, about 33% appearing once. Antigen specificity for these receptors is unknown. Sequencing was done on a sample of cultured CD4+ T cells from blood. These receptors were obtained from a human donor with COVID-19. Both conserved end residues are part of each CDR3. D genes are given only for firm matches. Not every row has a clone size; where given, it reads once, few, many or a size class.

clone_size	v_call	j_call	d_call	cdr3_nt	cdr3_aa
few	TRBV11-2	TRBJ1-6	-	TGTGCCAGCAGCTTATCGTTCCCAGGGAGCTCCTATAATTCACCCCTCCACTTT	CASSLSFPGSSYNSPLHF
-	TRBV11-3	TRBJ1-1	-	TGTGCCAGCAGCTTAGAAATCCCAGGACGAAGTGAGAACACTGAAGCTTTCTTT	CASSLEIPGRSENTEAFF
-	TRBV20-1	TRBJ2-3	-	TGCAGTGCTAGAGGCCCGACTACCTCCTCCACAGATACGCAGTATTTT	CSARGPTTSSTDTQYF
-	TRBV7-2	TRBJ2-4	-	TGTGCCAGCAGCTTAGGACAACCTGGGGACATTCAGTACTTC	CASSLGQPGDIQYF
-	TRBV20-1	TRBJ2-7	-	TGCAGTGCTAGAGCCGCCGGGAACTCCTACGAGCAGTACTTC	CSARAAGNSYEQYF
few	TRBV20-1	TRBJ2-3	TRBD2	TGCAGTACCTTACCACTAGGGCTAGCGGGGGGCGGGTGGCAGAATACGCAGTATTTT	CSTLPLGLAGGGWQNTQYF
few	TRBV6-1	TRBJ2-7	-	TGTGCCAGCAGTGAAAGACTAGCCTACGAGCAGTACTTC	CASSERLAYEQYF
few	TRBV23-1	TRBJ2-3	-	TGCGCCAGCACCCCTGTTAAAGGGCAGGGGCTAACAGATACGCAGTATTTT	CASTPVKGQGLTDTQYF
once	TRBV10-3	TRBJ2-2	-	TGTGCCATCAGTGAGCATAGGGGAGGTACCGGGGAGCTGTTTTTT	CAISEHRGGTGELFF
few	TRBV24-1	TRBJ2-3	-	TGTGCCACCAGTGAAGCAGGGGTCCCCTTCACAGATACGCAGTATTTT	CATSEAGVPFTDTQYF
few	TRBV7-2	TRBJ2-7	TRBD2	TGTGCCAGCAGCCAATTAGCGGGTCGGCCCTTCTTC	CASSQLAGRPFF
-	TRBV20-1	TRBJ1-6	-	TGCAGTGCGCAGTCCGCCAGGAGCTCCTATAATTCACCCCTCCACTTT	CSAQSARSSYNSPLHF
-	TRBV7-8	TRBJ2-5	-	TGTGCCAGCAGCTCCGGGCCGTCGGCGGCCCAGTACTTC	CASSSGPSAAQYF
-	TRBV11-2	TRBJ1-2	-	TGTGCCAGCAGCGGCCGCCTGGGTTCCAGGGTTGAGGGCTACACCTTC	CASSGRLGSRVEGYTF
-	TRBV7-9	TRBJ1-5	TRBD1	TGTGCCAGCAGCATGGCGGACAGGGATCAGCCCCAGCATTTT	CASSMADRDQPQHF
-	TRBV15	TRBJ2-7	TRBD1	TGTGCCACCAGCAGAGGCGGGACAGGGGGACCCGAGCAGTACTTC	CATSRGGTGGPEQYF
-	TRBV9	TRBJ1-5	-	TGTGCCAGCAGCCCCGCAGGGAGGAATCAGCCCCAGCATTTT	CASSPAGRNQPQHF
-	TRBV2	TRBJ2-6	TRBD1	TGTGCCAGCAGTGAAAGGACAGGGGTCGGGGCCAACGTCCTGACTTTC	CASSERTGVGANVLTF
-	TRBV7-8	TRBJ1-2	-	TGTGCCAGCAGCTTAGCGGGGGGGGGGTGGGATGGCTACACCTTC	CASSLAGGGWDGYTF
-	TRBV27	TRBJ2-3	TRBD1	TGTGCCAGCAGTTTACGCGCCCCAGGGGGCGCATATACGCAGTATTTT	CASSLRAPGGAYTQYF
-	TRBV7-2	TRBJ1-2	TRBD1	TGTGCCAGCAGCGCCGGGACAGGGAGGAGGAGGCCCGATGGCTACACCTTC	CASSAGTGRRRPDGYTF
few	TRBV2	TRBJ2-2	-	TGTGCCAGCAGTGTACTGGCCTCGAACACCGGGGAGCTGTTTTTT	CASSVLASNTGELFF
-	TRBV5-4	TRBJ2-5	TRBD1	TGTGCCAGCAGCCCCCGCGGCAGGGGGCCAGAGACCCAGTACTTC	CASSPRGRGPETQYF